This T cell receptor beta chain was sequenced during a study of T cells in localized non-small cell lung cancer (dated by TCRdb to the early 2020s). Regarding the study in general: The study analyzed T cell repertoires of a few hundred early-stage NSCLC patients, comparing tumors and uninvolved tumor-adjacent lungs. All 240 or so NSCLC patients in the cohort were treatment-naive and had localized lung tumors that were resected. NSCLC patients had a mean age of around 66 years, and approximately 140 were male and 107 female.

TCR beta CDR3 regions were sequenced from DNA using the immunoSEQ Assay. From the authors' description of their analysis: T cell density was computed as TCR beta template counts normalized to usable DNA estimated by amplifying housekeeping genes. Richness was estimated using the preseqR package, with extrapolation to 400,000 templates for PBMC samples and to 120,000 templates for tissue samples. Clonality was defined by subtracting Pielou's evenness from one. Tissue-enriched TCRs were identified through differential abundance testing performed on productive amino-acid clonotypes, with a minimum total count of 5 and an alpha of 0.1. The Jaccard Index and the Morisita Overlap Index were used to measure repertoire overlap between compartments. GLIPH grouped TCR beta CDR3s together with public tetramer-defined viral CDR3s, and a viral motif had to include at least three viral sequences and also show V-gene enrichment. The table was pulled from immuneACCESS by TCRdb, which kept in-frame rearrangements only. Such tables lose some clones; where checked, under half of the loss comes from unresolved V genes, and the rest has no known cause. V, J and clone size are taken as reported in that table, and D and trimming were inferred from the DNA itself. Recorded for this sample are about 800 clones; approximately 19% of them occurred a single time. Approximately 24% of the sample comes from the top ten.

Two independent pathologists confirmed that the uninvolved adjacent lung, which was taken at least 2 cm from the tumor margin, was free of atypia. At diagnosis, tumor, uninvolved tumor-adjacent lung and peripheral blood were collected and then preserved as a mix of FFPE and fresh-frozen material. This clone was seen more than once but under ten times. No antigen is known for it. No per-base quality is available; no much larger clone lies one base away. Results and caveats for the whole study, not just this receptor: Uninvolved tumor-adjacent lung showed the highest T cell clonality, higher than tumor, which suggests more focused antigenic responses in the uninvolved tumor-adjacent lung. Multi-region tumor sequencing was not performed, so intratumor heterogeneity could not be excluded. A median of roughly 50 of the top 100 tumor clones turned up in the paired uninvolved adjacent lung, and roughly 30 of those clones also ranked among the top 100 of that same adjacent lung. Because the study design was exploratory, TCR variables were selected using unadjusted p-values without false-discovery rate correction. Longer overall survival was associated with higher blood T cell density, whereas shorter survival was associated with higher adjacent-lung clonality.

The germline V gene gives CDR1 as SGHNT and CDR2 as YENEEA. The CDR3 goes from the cysteine to the phenylalanine over 14 residues. The sequence is cut down to CDR3 DNA, 42 bases in frame from base 1. V ends up 3 bases short and J 9 bases short, with an unmatched junction base count of 6. Recombination linked TRBV11-3 to TRBJ2-1, with TRBD1 matching 9 junction bases. Material: normal lung tissue next to the tumor, obtained before any cancer treatment. The clonotype comes from a female donor over 55 with stage I lung adenocarcinoma. The sequenced DNA is TGTGCCAGCAGCTTCGGTACAGGGGGCTTTGAGCAGTTCTTC. This codes for CASSFGTGGFEQFF.